These 2 T cell receptor beta chains share one sample of origin, sequenced in a study of blood T cells in healthy people across ages. PCR was performed a second time for about 7 to 12 cycles using a sample-barcoded 5' primer and a J-beta primer mix. TCRdb fed the 5' RACE reads into MiXCR, producing one record per CDR3 protein. The sample lists 550,000 to 700,000 distinct CDR3 sequences; 27% were seen once. Sequencing was carried out using blood. The receptors were gathered from a woman aged 70 to 79 in good health.

This clonotype was picked up a small number of times. The chain joins TRBV12-3 or TRBV12-4 to TRBJ1-1; tentative D call: TRBD1 (5 bases). With 6 bases removed from V and 2 bases from J, the gap between germline ends came to 10 bases. The CDR3 covers 13 residues. CDR3 bases: TGTGCCAGCAGCAGGGTCCGAAACACTGAAGCTTTCTTT. As protein: CASSRVRNTEAFF.

The rearrangement joins TRBV27 to TRBJ2-5; 9 bases align to TRBD1. The J call may be mistaken, given a closer DNA end match to TRBJ2-7. CDR1 is MNHEY and CDR2 is SMNVEV in the germline V gene (reference sequence). The CDR3 has 15 amino acids. The CDR3 sequence: CASRTRTGDPYEQYF. CDR3 bases: TGTGCCAGCAGGACCAGGACAGGGGATCCCTACGAGCAGTACTTC.